These T cell receptor beta chains were read from a single sample in a study of T cell responses to AZD1222 COVID-19 vaccine. Repertoires were generated with immunoSEQ multiplex PCR, while TCRdb's copy carries only in-frame clones and drops some. The sample lists around 70,000 clones; about 90% were seen once. Specimen: peripheral blood, collected on day 0 of AZD1222 vaccination. Receptor source: an adult in good health. CDR3s include the opening cysteine and the closing phenylalanine or tryptophan. Fields, in order: CDR3 DNA, CDR3 protein, J gene, clone size, D gene, V gene. A D gene is named only where the DNA matches it firmly. Only some rows state a clone size, as once, few, many or a class for expanded clones.

TGTGCCTGGACAGGGGGCGCAGATACGCAGTATTTT	CAWTGGADTQYF	TRBJ2-3	NA	TRBD1	TRBV30
TGTGCCAGCAGTTCCCGGCAGGGGAGGAAGACCGGGGAGCTGTTTTTT	CASSSRQGRKTGELFF	TRBJ2-2	NA	NA	TRBV6-2/TRBV6-3
TGCGCCAGCAGCCAACAGAGCGGGAGAGGCACAGATACGCAGTATTTT	CASSQQSGRGTDTQYF	TRBJ2-3	NA	TRBD2	TRBV5-1
TGCAGCGTTGGGCCGAGCTATGGCTACACCTTC	CSVGPSYGYTF	TRBJ1-2	NA	NA	TRBV29-1
TGTGCCAGCAGCCCCGTCGGGGTCATGAACACTGAAGCTTTCTTT	CASSPVGVMNTEAFF	TRBJ1-1	NA	NA	TRBV7-9
TGTGCCAGCACCCGAATTGGGGGAGCACAAGAGACCCAGTACTTC	CASTRIGGAQETQYF	TRBJ2-5	NA	NA	TRBV7-7
TGTGCCAGCAGTTCCCAGGGGTCAGGGGCCAACGTCCTGACTTTC	CASSSQGSGANVLTF	TRBJ2-6	NA	NA	TRBV6-2/TRBV6-3
TGTGCCAGCAGCAAAGCGAGGGAGGGGACTGAAGCTTTCTTT	CASSKAREGTEAFF	TRBJ1-1	NA	NA	TRBV21-1
TGTGCCACCGCACTAGCCTGGCTACGTGAGCAGTACTTC	CATALAWLREQYF	TRBJ2-7	NA	NA	TRBV12-3/TRBV12-4
TGTGCCAGCTCACCCTTGGGACTAGCGGGAGGGCCTGAGCAGTTCTTC	CASSPLGLAGGPEQFF	TRBJ2-1	NA	TRBD2	TRBV18
TGTGCCAGCAGCCCCTCGGGGGGGACAGGGTTAGAGACCCAGTACTTC	CASSPSGGTGLETQYF	TRBJ2-5	NA	NA	TRBV11-2
TGTGCCAGTAGTACCGACAGGGGTCACGAGCAGTACTTC	CASSTDRGHEQYF	TRBJ2-7	NA	TRBD1	TRBV19
TGTGCCAGCAGCCGGAATTCCGGGACTTTTAATGAAAAACTGTTTTTT	CASSRNSGTFNEKLFF	TRBJ1-4	few	NA	TRBV4-2
TGCGCCAGCAGTCCGACCGGTAACTCTGGAAACACCATATATTTT	CASSPTGNSGNTIYF	TRBJ1-3	NA	NA	TRBV5-1
TGTGCCAGCAGTGACTTTCCAGCGGGAGTGAGCAATGAGCAGTTCTTC	CASSDFPAGVSNEQFF	TRBJ2-1	once	TRBD2	TRBV6-4